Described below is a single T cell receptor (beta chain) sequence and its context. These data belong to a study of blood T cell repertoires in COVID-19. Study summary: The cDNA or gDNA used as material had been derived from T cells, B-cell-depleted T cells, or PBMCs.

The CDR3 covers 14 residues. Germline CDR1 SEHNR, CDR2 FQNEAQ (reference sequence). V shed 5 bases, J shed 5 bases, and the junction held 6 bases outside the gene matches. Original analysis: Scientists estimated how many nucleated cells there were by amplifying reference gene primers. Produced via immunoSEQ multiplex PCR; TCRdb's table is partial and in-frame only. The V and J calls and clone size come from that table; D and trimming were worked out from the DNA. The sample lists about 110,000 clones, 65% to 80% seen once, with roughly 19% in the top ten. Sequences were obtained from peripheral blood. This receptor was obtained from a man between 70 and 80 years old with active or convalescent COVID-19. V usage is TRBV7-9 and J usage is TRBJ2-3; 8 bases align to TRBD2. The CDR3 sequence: CASSPGTRGDTQYF. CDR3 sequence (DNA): TGTGCCAGCAGCCCCGGGACTAGAGGAGATACGCAGTATTTT.